This TCR beta chain is drawn from a study of response to subunit inactivated influenza vaccine. TCRdb re-called the RT-PCR reads with MiXCR, one entry per CDR3 protein. Here the sample spans hundreds of thousands of distinct CDR3 sequences, roughly 8.2% being singletons. The CDR3 loop spans 16 amino acids. V trimming: 7 bases; J trimming: 4 bases; junction bases outside the gene matches: 13. Germline lookup yields CDR1 MNHEY and CDR2 SVGEGT. Source: PBMCs from blood, taken less than 25 months after vaccination. This chain connects TRBV6-2 or TRBV6-3 to TRBJ2-1, with 7 nucleotides matching TRBD2. The TCR was taken from a man between 50 and 75 years old who received an inactivated influenza vaccine. The CDR3 protein is CASIKAAGDLYNEQFF. CDR3 DNA: TGTGCCAGCATTAAGGCGGCGGGGGACTTGTACAATGAGCAGTTCTTC.